The next 21 T cell receptor beta chains were all read from a single sample in a study of T cell clones after liver transplantation. TCRdb keeps only in-frame clones here, not all; method: immunoSEQ multiplex PCR. Of tens of thousands of clones listed, about 70% are singletons. The sequenced sample was CD4+ T cells from blood, obtained at the 22-month timepoint. These TCRs come from a human patient who received a liver transplant. These T cells may partly come from the graft donor.

This sequence joins TRBV6-6 and TRBJ1-3, with D uncertain. Trimming stripped 1 base from V and 2 bases from J, with 9 bases between. This CDR3 is 15 amino acids long. Germline CDR1 and CDR2: MNHNY and SVGAGI (reference sequence). CDR3 loop: CASSYWGRTGNTIYF. The CDR3 DNA sequence: TGTGCCAGCAGTTACTGGGGAAGGACTGGAAACACCATATATTTT.

V gene TRBV7-3 combines with J gene TRBJ2-3; the match to TRBD1 covers 12 bases. V lost 3 bases and J lost 5; bases outside the gene matches: 3. Germline V gives CDR1 SGHTA, CDR2 FQGTGA. The CDR3 is 15 amino acids. This CDR3 reads CASSLRDRGQDTQYF. CDR3 in DNA: TGTGCCAGCAGCTTGAGGGACAGGGGGCAAGATACGCAGTATTTT.

This sequence joins TRBV4-1 and TRBJ1-4, with unresolved D. Trimming left V 1 base short and J 4 bases short, with 16 bases between. The germline CDR1 and CDR2 sequences are MGHRA and YSYEKL. The CDR3 covers 17 residues. The CDR3 here is CASSQVFPSGGNEKLFF. The CDR3 bases are TGCGCCAGCAGCCAAGTTTTCCCGAGCGGTGGTAATGAAAAACTGTTTTTT.

The count of this clone is one. The V call is TRBV25-1, the J call TRBJ1-2, with 8 nucleotides matching TRBD1. The V gene's germline CDR1 is MGHDK and CDR2 SYGVNS. The V gene end was trimmed by 4 bases and the J gene end by 4 bases; junction bases not matched to a gene: 8. The CDR3 is made up of 15 amino acids. The CDR3, as DNA: TGTGCCAGCAGTGGACTGGTGCAGGGGGCCTATGGCTACACCTTC. Its translation is CASSGLVQGAYGYTF.

This chain joins TRBV28 and TRBJ1-4; tentative D call: TRBD1 (5 bases). CDR3 length: 13 residues. The germline V gene encodes CDR1 MDHEN and CDR2 SYDVKM. V lost 5 bases and J lost 10, with 14 bases in between. The CDR3 region is CASSVIGTGKLFF. Written as DNA, the CDR3 is TGTGCCAGCAGTGTGATTGGGACCGGAAAACTGTTTTTT.

The V gene is TRBV5-5, the J gene TRBJ2-2, with D maybe TRBD1 (6 bases). The CDR3 sequence is 16 residues long. V lost 2 bases, J lost 1 base, and 12 bases lay in between. Germline V gene lookup returns CDR1 SGHKS and CDR2 YYEKEE (reference sequence). The CDR3 here is CASSLLTGLNTGELFF. For the CDR3, the DNA is TGTGCCAGCAGCTTATTGACAGGATTGAACACCGGGGAGCTGTTTTTT.

The gene calls are TRBV7-2 and TRBJ2-7; perhaps TRBD2 as D (6 bases). Trimming cost V 2 bases and J 4 bases, with 9 bases left between them. Germline assignment: CDR1 SGHTA and CDR2 FQGNSA. The CDR3 contains 13 residues. This CDR3 is CASSLQEGYEQYF. CDR3 coding DNA: TGTGCCAGCAGCTTACAGGAGGGGTACGAGCAGTACTTC.

V usage is TRBV6-1 and J usage is TRBJ1-4, with TRBD1 matching 7 bases. This CDR3 spans 14 amino acids. Per the germline V gene, CDR1 is MNHNS and CDR2 is SASEGT. The junction had 3 bases not matched to a gene; V was cut back by 6 bases and J by 2 bases. The CDR3 nucleotides read TGTGCCAGCAGACGCAGGGGGACTAATGAAAAACTGTTTTTT. It encodes CASRRRGTNEKLFF.

This clone showed up many times. The V gene is TRBV9, the J gene TRBJ1-3; 7 positions agree with TRBD1. The J segment lost 5 bases and the V segment lost 2 bases, leaving 7 bases of the junction unmatched. The germline CDR1 and CDR2 sequences are SGDLS and YYNGEE. The CDR3 is 15 amino acids. CDR3 sequence reads: CASSVEGAARNTIYF. The CDR3 DNA is TGTGCCAGCAGCGTTGAGGGGGCCGCGAGAAACACCATATATTTT.

In its sample, this clone was seen a few times. The gene calls are TRBV5-4 and TRBJ2-6; a possible D gene is TRBD2 (5 bases). The ends were cut back, 1 base at V and 0 bases at J, with 14 bases in the middle. Germline CDR1 is SGHNT and CDR2 is YYREEE (reference sequence). The length of the CDR3 is 18 residues. The CDR3 coding sequence is TGTGCCAGCAGCTTGAGCGGAGGCCCGCCCTCTGGGGCCAACGTCCTGACTTTC. As protein: CASSLSGGPPSGANVLTF.

This clone was seen a handful of times. The chain is built from TRBV6-5 and TRBJ2-7; 10 nucleotides align to TRBD1. Germline CDR1 and CDR2: MNHEY and SVGAGI. The CDR3 contains 13 residues. V lost 10 bases to trimming and J lost 7 bases; unmatched junction nucleotides: 10. The CDR3 nucleotides read TGTGCCACCAGGGGGACAGGGGAGGGTGAGCAGTACTTC. Translation: CATRGTGEGEQYF.

The gene calls are TRBV29-1 and TRBJ1-5; D is perhaps TRBD1 (5 bases). Between the trimmed V and J ends, which lost 5 bases and 2 bases, there was a span of 16 bases. The CDR3 loop spans 15 amino acids. Per germline, CDR1 SQVTM and CDR2 ANQGSEA. The CDR3 sequence is CSVLWQGIGNQPQHF. The CDR3 bases are TGCAGCGTTCTTTGGCAGGGAATCGGCAATCAGCCCCAGCATTTT.

This clone appeared a few times. V is TRBV10-3 and J is TRBJ2-2; D remains unclear. Germline loops: CDR1 ENHRY, CDR2 SYGVKD. V lost 3 bases to trimming and J lost 5 bases, with 4 bases between them. The CDR3 is made up of 12 amino acids. The CDR3 region is CAISEGTGELFF. Written as DNA, the CDR3 is TGTGCCATCAGTGAAGGGACCGGGGAGCTGTTTTTT.

The J gene is TRBJ2-7, the V gene TRBV2, with a weak D call TRBD1 (6 bases). CDR3 length equals 14 residues. The V gene's germline CDR1 is SNHLY and CDR2 FYNNEI. Trimming took 8 bases from V and 4 from J, leaving 18 bases between them. The chain's CDR3 is CASQGFPRTYEQYF. The CDR3 region has the DNA TGTGCCAGCCAGGGGTTTCCAAGGACATACGAGCAGTACTTC.

The V call is TRBV19, the J call TRBJ1-5; a weak D match, TRBD1 (5 bases). Germline-derived CDR1 and CDR2 are LNHDA and SQIVND (reference sequence). V shed 11 bases and J shed 4 bases, with 12 bases lying between them. The CDR3 runs 12 residues. CDR3 in DNA: TGTGCCGGGGGGAGCCCAAATCAGCCCCAGCATTTT. Its protein product is CAGGSPNQPQHF.

The chain has TRBV6-6 and TRBJ1-2; D is ambiguous. CDR3 length equals 11 residues. Per germline, CDR1 MNHNY and CDR2 SVGAGI (reference sequence). V was trimmed by 11 bases and J by 0 bases, leaving 7 bases between them. The CDR3 reads CAGGSNYGYTF. The CDR3 bases are TGTGCCGGTGGTTCTAACTATGGCTACACCTTC.

This clone was found once. The chain is built from TRBV9 and TRBJ1-2; a possible D gene is TRBD1 (5 bases). The V end lost 0 bases, the J end lost 2 bases, and 11 bases lay between the germline ends. The CDR3 runs to 15 residues. Germline V lookup: CDR1 SGDLS, CDR2 YYNGEE. CDR3 coding DNA: TGTGCCAGCAGCGTAGAGGCCAGGGCCAACTATGGCTACACCTTC. Translating it yields CASSVEARANYGYTF.

The chain joins TRBV6-1 to TRBJ1-2; D is unclear. Looked up from germline, CDR1 is MNHNS and CDR2 is SASEGT. V gave up 5 bases and J gave up 3 bases, with 10 bases separating them. The length of the CDR3 is 13 residues. CDR3 DNA sequence: TGTGCCAGCAGTTTGGACCTCGACTATGGCTACACCTTC. Residues: CASSLDLDYGYTF.

The CDR3 region has the DNA TGTGCCAGCAGCTTAGGAGGGGGAGGACTGTTTTTT. Protein product: CASSLGGGGLFF. The V call is TRBV7-9, the J call TRBJ1-4, with a tentative D call TRBD1 (6 bases). The CDR3 extends over 12 amino acids. Trimming pared 1 base from V and 13 bases from J, leaving 10 bases between. From germline, CDR1 is SEHNR and CDR2 FQNEAQ (reference sequence). The whole variable domain, remainder taken from reference TRBV7-9 and TRBJ1-4, is DTGVSQNPRHKITKRGQNVTFRCDPISEHNRLYWYRQTLGQGPEFLTYFQNEAQLEKSRLLSDRFSAERPKGSFSTLEIQRTEQGDSAMYLCASSLGGGGLFFGSGTQLSVL.

V usage is TRBV10-3 and J usage is TRBJ2-1; D unclear. V was trimmed by 0 bases and J by 5 bases, leaving 11 bases between them. The CDR3 is 15 residues long. Per the germline V gene, CDR1 is ENHRY and CDR2 is SYGVKD. The CDR3 DNA sequence: TGTGCCATCAGTGAGTCGAGAAGGATTAACAATGAGCAGTTCTTC. Protein: CAISESRRINNEQFF.

This chain links TRBV19 with TRBJ2-5; tentative D call: TRBD1 (5 bases). The V end lost 5 bases, the J end lost 8 bases, and 18 bases lay between the germline ends. The germline CDR1 and CDR2 sequences are LNHDA and SQIVND (reference sequence). The CDR3 sequence is 14 residues long. This CDR3 is CASSPIGVGVTQYF. Written as DNA, the CDR3 is TGTGCCAGTAGTCCGATAGGGGTTGGCGTAACCCAGTACTTC. The full variable domain, rest sourced from reference TRBV19 and TRBJ2-5, is DGGITQSPKYLFRKEGQNVTLSCEQNLNHDAMYWYRQDPGQGLRLIYYSQIVNDFQKGDIAEGYSVSREKKESFPLTVTSAQKNPTAFYLCASSPIGVGVTQYFGPGTRLLVL.